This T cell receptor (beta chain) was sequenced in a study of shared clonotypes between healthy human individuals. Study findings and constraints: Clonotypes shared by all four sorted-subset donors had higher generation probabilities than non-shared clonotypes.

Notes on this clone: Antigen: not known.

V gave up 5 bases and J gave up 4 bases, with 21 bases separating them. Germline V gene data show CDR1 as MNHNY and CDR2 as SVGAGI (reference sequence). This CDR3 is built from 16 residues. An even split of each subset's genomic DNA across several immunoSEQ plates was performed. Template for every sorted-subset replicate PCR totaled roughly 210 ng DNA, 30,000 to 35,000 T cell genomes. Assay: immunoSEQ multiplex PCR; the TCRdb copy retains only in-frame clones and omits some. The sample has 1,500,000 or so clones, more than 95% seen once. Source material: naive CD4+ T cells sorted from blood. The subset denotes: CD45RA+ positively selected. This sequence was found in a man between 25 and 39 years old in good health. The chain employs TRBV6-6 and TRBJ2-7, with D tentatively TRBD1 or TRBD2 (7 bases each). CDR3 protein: CASSLGGGGLRYEQYF. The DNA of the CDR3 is TGTGCCAGCAGTCTGGGGGGAGGGGGCCTTAGATACGAGCAGTACTTC.